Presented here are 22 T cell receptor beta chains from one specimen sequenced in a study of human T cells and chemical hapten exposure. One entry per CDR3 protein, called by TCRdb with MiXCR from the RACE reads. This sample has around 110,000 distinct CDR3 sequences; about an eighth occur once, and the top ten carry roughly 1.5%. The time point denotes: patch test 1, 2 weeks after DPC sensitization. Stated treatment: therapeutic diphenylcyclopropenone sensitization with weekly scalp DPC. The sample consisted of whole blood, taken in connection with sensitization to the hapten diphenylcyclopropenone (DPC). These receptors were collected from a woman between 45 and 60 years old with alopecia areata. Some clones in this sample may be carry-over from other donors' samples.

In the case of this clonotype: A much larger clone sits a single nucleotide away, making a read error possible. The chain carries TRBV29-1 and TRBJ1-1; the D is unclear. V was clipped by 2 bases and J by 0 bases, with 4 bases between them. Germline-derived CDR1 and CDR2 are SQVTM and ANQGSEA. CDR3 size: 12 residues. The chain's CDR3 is CSVETVNTEAFF. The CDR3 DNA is TGCAGCGTTGAAACAGTGAACACTGAAGCTTTCTTT.

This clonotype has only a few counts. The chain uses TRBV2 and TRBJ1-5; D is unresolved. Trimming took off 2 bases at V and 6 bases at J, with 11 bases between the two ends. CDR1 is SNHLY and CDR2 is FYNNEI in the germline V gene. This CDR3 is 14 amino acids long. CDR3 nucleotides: TGTGCCAGCAGTGAATCCGTCGGGAGTCAGCCCCAGCATTTT. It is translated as CASSESVGSQPQHF.

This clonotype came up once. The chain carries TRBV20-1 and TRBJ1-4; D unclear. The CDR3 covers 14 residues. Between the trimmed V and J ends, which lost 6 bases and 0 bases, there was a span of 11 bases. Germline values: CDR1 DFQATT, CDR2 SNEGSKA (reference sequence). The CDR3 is CSAYGGTTNEKLFF. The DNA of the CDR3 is TGCAGTGCCTACGGTGGGACAACTAATGAAAAACTGTTTTTT.

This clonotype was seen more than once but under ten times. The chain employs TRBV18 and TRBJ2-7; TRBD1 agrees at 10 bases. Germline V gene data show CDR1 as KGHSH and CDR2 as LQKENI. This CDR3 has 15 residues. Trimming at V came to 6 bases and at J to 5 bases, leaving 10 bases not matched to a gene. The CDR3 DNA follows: TGTGCCAGCTCTCCTGATGACAGGGGGCATAACGAGCAGTACTTC. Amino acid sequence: CASSPDDRGHNEQYF.

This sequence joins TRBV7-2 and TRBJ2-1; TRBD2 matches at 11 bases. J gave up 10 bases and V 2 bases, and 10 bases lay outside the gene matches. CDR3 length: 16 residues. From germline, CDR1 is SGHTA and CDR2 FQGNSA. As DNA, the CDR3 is TGTGCCAGCAGCTTACCTACTAGCGGGGGACGATCAGAGCAGTTCTTC. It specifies CASSLPTSGGRSEQFF.

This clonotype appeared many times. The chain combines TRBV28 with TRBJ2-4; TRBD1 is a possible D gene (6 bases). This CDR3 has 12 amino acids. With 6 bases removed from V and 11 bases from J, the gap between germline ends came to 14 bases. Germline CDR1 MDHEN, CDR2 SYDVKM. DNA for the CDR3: TGTGCCAGCAGGACGACAGGTCTCCTTCAGTACTTC. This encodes CASRTTGLLQYF.

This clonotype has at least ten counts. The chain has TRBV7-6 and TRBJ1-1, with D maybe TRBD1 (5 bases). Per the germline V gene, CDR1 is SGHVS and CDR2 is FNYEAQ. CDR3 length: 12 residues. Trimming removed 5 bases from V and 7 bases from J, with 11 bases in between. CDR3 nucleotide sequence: TGTGCCAGCAGCCTCTCTAGGGGTGAAGCTTTCTTT. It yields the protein CASSLSRGEAFF.

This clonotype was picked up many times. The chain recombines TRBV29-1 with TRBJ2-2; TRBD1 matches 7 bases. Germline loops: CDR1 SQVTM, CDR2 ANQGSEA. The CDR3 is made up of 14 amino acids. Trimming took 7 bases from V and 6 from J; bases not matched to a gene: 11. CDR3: CSALGQVTSGELFF. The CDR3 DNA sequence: TGCAGCGCCCTCGGACAGGTCACCTCCGGGGAGCTGTTTTTT.

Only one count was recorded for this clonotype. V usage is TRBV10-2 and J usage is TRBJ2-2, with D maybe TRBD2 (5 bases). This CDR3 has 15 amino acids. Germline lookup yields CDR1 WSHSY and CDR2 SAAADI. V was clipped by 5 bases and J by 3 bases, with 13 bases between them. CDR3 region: CASSSNSGDTGELFF. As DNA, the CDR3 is TGCGCCAGCAGTTCAAACTCCGGGGACACCGGGGAGCTGTTTTTT.

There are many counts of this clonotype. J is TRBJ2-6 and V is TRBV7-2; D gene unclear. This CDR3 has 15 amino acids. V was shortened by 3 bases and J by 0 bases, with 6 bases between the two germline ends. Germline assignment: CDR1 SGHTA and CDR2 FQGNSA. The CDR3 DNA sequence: TGTGCCAGCAGCTTCCAACACTCTGGGGCCAACGTCCTGACTTTC. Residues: CASSFQHSGANVLTF.

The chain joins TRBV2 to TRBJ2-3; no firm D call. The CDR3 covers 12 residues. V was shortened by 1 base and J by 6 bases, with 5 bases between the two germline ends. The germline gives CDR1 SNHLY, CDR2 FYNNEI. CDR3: CASSEVGDTQYF. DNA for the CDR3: TGTGCCAGCAGTGAAGTAGGGGATACGCAGTATTTT.

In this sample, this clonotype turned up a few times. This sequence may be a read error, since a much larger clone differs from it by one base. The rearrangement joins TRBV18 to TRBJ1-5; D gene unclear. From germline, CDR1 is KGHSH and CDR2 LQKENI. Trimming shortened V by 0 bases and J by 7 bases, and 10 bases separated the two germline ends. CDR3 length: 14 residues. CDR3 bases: TGTGCCAGCTCACCACCAGACTGGGGACAGCCCCAGCATTTT. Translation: CASSPPDWGQPQHF.

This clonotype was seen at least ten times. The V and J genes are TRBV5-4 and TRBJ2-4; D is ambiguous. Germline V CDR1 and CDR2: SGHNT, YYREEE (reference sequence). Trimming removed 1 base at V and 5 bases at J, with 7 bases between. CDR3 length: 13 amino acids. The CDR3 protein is CASSLIAENIQYF. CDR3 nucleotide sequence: TGTGCCAGCAGCTTGATCGCAGAAAACATTCAGTACTTC. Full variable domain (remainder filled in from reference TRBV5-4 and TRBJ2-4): ETGVTQSPTHLIKTRGQQVTLRCSSQSGHNTVSWYQQALGQGPQFIFQYYREEENGRGNFPPRFSGLQFPNYSSELNVNALELDDSALYLCASSLIAENIQYFGAGTRLSVL.

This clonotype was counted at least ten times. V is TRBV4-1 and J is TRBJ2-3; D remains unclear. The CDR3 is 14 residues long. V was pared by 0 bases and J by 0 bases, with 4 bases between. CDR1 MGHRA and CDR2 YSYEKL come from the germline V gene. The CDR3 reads CASSQDPSTDTQYF. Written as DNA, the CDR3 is TGCGCCAGCAGCCAAGATCCCAGCACAGATACGCAGTATTTT.

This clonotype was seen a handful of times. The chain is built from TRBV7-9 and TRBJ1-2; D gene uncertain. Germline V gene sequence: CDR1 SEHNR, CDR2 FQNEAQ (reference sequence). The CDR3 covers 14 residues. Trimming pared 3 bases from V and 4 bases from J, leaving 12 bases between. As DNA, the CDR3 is TGTGCCAGCAGCTTCTCAGGCGGATCCTATGGCTACACCTTC. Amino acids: CASSFSGGSYGYTF.

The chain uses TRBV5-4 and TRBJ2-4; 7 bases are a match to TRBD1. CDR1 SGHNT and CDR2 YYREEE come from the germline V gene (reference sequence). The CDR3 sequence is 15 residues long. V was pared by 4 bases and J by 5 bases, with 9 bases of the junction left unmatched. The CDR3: CASSGEGQWENIQYF. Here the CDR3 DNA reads TGTGCCAGCAGCGGAGAGGGACAGTGGGAAAACATTCAGTACTTC.

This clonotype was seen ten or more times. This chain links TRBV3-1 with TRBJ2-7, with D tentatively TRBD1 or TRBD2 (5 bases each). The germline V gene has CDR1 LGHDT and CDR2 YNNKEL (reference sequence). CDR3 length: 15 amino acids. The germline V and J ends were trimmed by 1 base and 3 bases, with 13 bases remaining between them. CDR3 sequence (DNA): TGTGCCAGCAGCCAAGGACCGGGACCGAACTACGAGCAGTACTTC. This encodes CASSQGPGPNYEQYF.

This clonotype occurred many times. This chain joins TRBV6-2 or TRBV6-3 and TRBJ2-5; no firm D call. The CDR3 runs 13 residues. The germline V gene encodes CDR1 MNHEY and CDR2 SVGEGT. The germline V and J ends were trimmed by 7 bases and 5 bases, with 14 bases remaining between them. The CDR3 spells CASKVPAGETQYF. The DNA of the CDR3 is TGTGCCAGCAAGGTCCCCGCTGGGGAGACCCAGTACTTC.

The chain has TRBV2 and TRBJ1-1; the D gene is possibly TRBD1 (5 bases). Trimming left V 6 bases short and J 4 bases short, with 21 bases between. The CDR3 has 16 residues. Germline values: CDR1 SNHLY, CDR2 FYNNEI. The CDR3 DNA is TGTGCCAGCAGGTCCCCCCCCGCGGCGGGGGGCACTGAAGCTTTCTTT. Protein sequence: CASRSPPAAGGTEAFF.

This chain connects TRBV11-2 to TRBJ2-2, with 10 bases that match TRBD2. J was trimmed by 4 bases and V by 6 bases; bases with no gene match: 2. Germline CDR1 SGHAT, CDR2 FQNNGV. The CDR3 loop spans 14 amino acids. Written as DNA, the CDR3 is TGTGCCAGCAGTCTAGCGGGAGCCACCGGGGAGCTGTTTTTT. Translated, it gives CASSLAGATGELFF.

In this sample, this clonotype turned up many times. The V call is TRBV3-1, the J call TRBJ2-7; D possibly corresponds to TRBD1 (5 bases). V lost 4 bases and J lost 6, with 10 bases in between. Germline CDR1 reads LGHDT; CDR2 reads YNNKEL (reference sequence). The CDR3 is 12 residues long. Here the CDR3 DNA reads TGTGCCAGCAGCCCCCAGGGCGGCGAGCAGTACTTC. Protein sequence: CASSPQGGEQYF.

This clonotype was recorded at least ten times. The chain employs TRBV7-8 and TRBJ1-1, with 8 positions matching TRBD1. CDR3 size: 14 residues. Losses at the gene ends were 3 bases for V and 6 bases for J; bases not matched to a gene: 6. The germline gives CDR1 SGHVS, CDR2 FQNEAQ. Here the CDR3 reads CASSFNRGGSEAFF. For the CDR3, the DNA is TGTGCCAGCAGCTTCAACAGGGGGGGGTCTGAAGCTTTCTTT.